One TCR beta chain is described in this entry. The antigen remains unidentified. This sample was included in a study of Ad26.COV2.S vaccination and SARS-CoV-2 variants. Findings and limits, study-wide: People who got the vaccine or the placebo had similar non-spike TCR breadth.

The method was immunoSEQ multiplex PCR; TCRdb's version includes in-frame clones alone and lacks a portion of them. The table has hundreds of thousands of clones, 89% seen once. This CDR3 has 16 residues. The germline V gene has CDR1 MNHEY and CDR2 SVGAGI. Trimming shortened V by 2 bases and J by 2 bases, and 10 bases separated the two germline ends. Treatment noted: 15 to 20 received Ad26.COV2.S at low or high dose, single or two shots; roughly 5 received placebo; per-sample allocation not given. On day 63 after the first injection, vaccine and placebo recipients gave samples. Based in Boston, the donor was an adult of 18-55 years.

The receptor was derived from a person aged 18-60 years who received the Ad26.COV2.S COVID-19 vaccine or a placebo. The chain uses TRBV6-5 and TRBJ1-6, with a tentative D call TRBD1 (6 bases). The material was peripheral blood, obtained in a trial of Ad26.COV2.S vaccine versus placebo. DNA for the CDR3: TGTGCCAGCAGTTACGGGCGGGGGCCCTATAATTCACCCCTCCACTTT. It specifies CASSYGRGPYNSPLHF.